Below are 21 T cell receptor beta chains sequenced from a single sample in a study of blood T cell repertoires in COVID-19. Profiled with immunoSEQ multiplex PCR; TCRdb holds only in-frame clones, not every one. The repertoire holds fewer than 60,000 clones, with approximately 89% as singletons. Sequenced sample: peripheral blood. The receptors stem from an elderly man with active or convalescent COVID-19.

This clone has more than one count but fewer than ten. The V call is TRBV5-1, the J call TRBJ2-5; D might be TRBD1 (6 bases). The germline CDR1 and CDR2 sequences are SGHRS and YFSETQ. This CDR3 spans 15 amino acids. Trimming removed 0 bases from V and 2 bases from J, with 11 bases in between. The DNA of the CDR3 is TGCGCCAGCAGCTTGGAAGGACAGATTCAAGAGACCCAGTACTTC. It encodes CASSLEGQIQETQYF.

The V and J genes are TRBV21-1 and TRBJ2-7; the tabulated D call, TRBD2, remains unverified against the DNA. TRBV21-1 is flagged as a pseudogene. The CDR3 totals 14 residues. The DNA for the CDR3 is TGTGCCAGCAGCAAAGCGCGGCAGCCCTACGAGCAGTACTTC. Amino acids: CASSKARQPYEQYF.

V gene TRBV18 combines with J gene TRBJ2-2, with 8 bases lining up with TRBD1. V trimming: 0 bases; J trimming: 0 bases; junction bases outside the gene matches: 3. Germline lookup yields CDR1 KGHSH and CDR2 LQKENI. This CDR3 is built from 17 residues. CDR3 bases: TGTGCCAGCTCACCACCGCAGGGGGCGGCGAACACCGGGGAGCTGTTTTTT. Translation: CASSPPQGAANTGELFF.

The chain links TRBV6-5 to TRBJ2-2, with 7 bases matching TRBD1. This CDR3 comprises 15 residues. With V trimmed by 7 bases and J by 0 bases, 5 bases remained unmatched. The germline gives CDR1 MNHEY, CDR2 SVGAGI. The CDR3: CASTPQGANTGELFF. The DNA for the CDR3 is TGTGCCAGCACTCCTCAGGGGGCGAACACCGGGGAGCTGTTTTTT.

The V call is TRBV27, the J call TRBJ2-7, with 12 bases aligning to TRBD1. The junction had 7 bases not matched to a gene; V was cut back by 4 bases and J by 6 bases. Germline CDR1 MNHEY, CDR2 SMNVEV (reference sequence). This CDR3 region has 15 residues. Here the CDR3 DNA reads TGTGCCAGCAGTTCCACCGGGACAGGGGGCGTCGAGCAGTACTTC. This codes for CASSSTGTGGVEQYF.

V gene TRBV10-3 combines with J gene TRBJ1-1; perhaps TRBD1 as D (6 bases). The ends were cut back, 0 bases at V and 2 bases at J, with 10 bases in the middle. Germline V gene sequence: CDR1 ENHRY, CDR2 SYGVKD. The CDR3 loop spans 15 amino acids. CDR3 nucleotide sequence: TGTGCCATCAGTGAGTCCGACAGGCTCAACACTGAAGCTTTCTTT. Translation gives CAISESDRLNTEAFF.

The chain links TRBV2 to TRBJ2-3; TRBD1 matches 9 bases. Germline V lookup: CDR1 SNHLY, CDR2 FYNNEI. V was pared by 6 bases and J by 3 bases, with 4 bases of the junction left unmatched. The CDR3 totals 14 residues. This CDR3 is CASRDRGGTDTQYF. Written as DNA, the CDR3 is TGTGCCAGCAGGGACAGGGGTGGGACAGATACGCAGTATTTT. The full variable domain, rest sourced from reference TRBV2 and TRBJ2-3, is EPEVTQTPSHQVTQMGQEVILRCVPISNHLYFYWYRQILGQKVEFLVSFYNNEISEKSEIFDDQFSVERPDGSNFTLKIRSTKLEDSAMYFCASRDRGGTDTQYFGPGTRLTVL.

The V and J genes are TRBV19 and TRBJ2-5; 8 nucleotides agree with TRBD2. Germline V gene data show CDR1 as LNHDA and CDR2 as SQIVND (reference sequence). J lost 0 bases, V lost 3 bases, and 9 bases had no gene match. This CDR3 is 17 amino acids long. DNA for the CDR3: TGTGCCAGTAGTATTATTCAGGCTAGCGGGCACCAAGAGACCCAGTACTTC. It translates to CASSIIQASGHQETQYF.

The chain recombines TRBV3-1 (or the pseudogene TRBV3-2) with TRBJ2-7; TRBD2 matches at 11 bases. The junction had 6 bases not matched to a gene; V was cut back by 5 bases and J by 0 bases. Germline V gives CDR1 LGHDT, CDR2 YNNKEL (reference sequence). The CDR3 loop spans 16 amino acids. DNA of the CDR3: TGTGCCAGCAGCGAACCCACTAGCGGGAGCTCCTACGAGCAGTACTTC. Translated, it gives CASSEPTSGSSYEQYF.

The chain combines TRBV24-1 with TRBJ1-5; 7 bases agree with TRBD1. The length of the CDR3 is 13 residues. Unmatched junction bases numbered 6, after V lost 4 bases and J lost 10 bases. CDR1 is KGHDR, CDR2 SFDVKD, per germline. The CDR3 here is CATSEQGLGPQHF. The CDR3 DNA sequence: TGTGCCACCAGTGAACAGGGGCTTGGACCCCAGCATTTT.

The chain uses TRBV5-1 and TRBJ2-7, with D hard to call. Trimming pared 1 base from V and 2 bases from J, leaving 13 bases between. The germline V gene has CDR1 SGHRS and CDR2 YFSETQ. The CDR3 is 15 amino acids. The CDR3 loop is CASSLSSAPPYEQYF. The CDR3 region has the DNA TGCGCCAGCAGCTTGTCCAGCGCTCCCCCCTACGAGCAGTACTTC.

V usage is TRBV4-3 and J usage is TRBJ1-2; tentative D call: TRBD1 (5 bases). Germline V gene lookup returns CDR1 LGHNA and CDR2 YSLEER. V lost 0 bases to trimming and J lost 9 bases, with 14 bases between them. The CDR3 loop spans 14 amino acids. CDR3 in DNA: TGCGCCAGCAGCCAAGATCTGTTGTCAGGGAGCTACACCTTC. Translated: CASSQDLLSGSYTF.

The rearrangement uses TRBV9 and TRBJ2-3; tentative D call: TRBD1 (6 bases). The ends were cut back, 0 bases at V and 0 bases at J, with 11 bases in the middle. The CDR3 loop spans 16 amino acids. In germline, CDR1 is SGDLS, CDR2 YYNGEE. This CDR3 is CASSVGGRGSTDTQYF. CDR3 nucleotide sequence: TGTGCCAGCAGCGTAGGGGGCAGGGGAAGCACAGATACGCAGTATTTT. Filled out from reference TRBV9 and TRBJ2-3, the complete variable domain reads DSGVTQTPKHLITATGQRVTLRCSPRSGDLSVYWYQQSLDQGLQFLIQYYNGEERAKGNILERFSAQQFPDLHSELNLSSLELGDSALYFCASSVGGRGSTDTQYFGPGTRLTVL.

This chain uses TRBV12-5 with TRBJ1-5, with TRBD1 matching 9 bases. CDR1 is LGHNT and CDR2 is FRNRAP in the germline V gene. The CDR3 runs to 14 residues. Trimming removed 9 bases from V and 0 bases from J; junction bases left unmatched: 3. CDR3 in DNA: TGTGCTAGGGGGACAGGGTATAGCAATCAGCCCCAGCATTTT. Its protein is CARGTGYSNQPQHF.

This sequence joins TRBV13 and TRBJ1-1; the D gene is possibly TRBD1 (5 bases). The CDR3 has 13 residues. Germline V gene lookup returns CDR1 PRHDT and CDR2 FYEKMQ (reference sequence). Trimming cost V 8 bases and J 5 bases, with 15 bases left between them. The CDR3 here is CASSGRGFTEAFF. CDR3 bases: TGTGCCAGCTCCGGCCGGGGGTTTACTGAAGCTTTCTTT.

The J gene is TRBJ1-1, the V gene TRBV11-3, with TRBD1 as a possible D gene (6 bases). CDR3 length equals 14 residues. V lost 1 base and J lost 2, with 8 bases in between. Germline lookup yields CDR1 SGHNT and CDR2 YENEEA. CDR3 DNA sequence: TGTGCCAGCAGCTTAGGCAGGGGAAACACTGAAGCTTTCTTT. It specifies CASSLGRGNTEAFF.

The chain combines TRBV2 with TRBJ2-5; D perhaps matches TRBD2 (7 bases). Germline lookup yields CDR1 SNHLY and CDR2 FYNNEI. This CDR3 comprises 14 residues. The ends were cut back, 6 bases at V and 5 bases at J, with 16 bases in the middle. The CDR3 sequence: CASRSMWGGETQYF. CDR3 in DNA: TGTGCCAGCAGGAGCATGTGGGGGGGCGAGACCCAGTACTTC. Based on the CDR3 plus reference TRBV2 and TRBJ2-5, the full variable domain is EPEVTQTPSHQVTQMGQEVILRCVPISNHLYFYWYRQILGQKVEFLVSFYNNEISEKSEIFDDQFSVERPDGSNFTLKIRSTKLEDSAMYFCASRSMWGGETQYFGPGTRLLVL.

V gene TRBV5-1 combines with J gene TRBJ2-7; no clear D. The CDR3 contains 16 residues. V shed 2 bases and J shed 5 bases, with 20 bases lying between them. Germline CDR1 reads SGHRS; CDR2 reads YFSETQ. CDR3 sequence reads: CASSFNPGFSRNEQYF. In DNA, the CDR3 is TGCGCCAGCAGCTTCAATCCGGGTTTTTCACGGAACGAGCAGTACTTC.

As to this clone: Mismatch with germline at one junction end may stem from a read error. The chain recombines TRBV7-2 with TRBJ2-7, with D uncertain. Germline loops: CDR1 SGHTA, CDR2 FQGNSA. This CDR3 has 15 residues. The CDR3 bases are TGTGCCAGCAGCTCTGTGAACATTCCCTCCTCCGAGCAGTACTTC. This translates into CASSSVNIPSSEQYF.

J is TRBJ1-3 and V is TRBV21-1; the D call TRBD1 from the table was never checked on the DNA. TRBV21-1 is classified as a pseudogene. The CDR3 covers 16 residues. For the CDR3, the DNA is TGTGCCAGCAGCAAAGGCGTCAGGGTCTCTGGAAACACCATATATTTT. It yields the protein CASSKGVRVSGNTIYF.

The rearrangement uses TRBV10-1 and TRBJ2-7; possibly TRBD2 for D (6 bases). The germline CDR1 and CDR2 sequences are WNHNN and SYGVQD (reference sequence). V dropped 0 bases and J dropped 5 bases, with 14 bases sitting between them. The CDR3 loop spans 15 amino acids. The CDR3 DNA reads TGCGCCAGCAGTGAGTCCGGCGGGAAAATCCACGAGCAGTACTTC. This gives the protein CASSESGGKIHEQYF.